This paragraph covers one TCR beta chain sequence. The antigen is not known. TCRdb fed the 5' RACE reads into MiXCR, producing one record per CDR3 protein. The sample holds more than 250,000 distinct CDR3 sequences, roughly 6.8% seen once. The entry originates in a study of T cells after yellow fever vaccination. Study context: Those fractions that held only low numbers of cells were prepared using the SMART-Seq v4 Ultra Low Input RNA kit. Study-wide points: Re-detected after boosting: most primary clones, 96% of CD4 and about 90% of CD8. Some clonotypes, a small share, were shared between CD4 and CD8 compartments. A weaker secondary response peaked on day 5, the primary on day 15.

Germline V gene sequence: CDR1 SGHRS, CDR2 YFSETQ. This CDR3 has 14 amino acids. Trimming pared 0 bases from V and 4 bases from J, leaving 10 bases between. The material was PBMCs, obtained roughly seven weeks after the first yellow fever vaccination. This receptor was obtained from a man aged 18 to 29 who received the YFV17D yellow fever vaccine. V and J are TRBV5-1 and TRBJ1-1; D ambiguous. CDR3: CASSLGVGSTEAFF. The CDR3 DNA is TGCGCCAGCAGCTTGGGGGTGGGGAGCACTGAAGCTTTCTTT.